The entry that follows covers one T cell receptor (beta chain) sequence. Its antigen is as yet unknown. This record belongs to a study of cytomegalovirus exposure and HLA in healthy donors. On the study more broadly: There were approximately 85 million unique TCRs (from HLA-typed donors) in an early data release.

Study observations and caveats: In an earlier analysis, in some 500 donors, most V segments appeared productive either ~90% or ~30% of the time. As immune exposure information, only CMV serostatus was available.

60 Vbeta and 13 Jbeta primers were used in PCR. Assay: immunoSEQ multiplex PCR; the TCRdb copy retains only in-frame clones and omits some. The data show some 170,000 clones, around three quarters seen once. The CDR3 extends over 18 amino acids. V shed 3 bases and J 3 bases; nucleotides not matched to a gene: 12. In germline, CDR1 is SGHRS, CDR2 YFSETQ. The sequence derives from a woman younger than 45 in good health and CMV-seronegative. The rearrangement links TRBV5-1 to TRBJ2-2, with 9 positions matching TRBD2. Sequenced sample: PBMCs. As DNA, the CDR3 is TGCGCCAGCAGCTCCGCCCTAAGCGGGAGGTGGGACACCGGGGAGCTGTTTTTT. Its protein product is CASSSALSGRWDTGELFF. The variable domain in full, completed from reference TRBV5-1 and TRBJ2-2, reads KAGVTQTPRYLIKTRGQQVTLSCSPISGHRSVSWYQQTPGQGLQFLFEYFSETQRNKGNFPGRFSGRQFSNSRSEMNVSTLELGDSALYLCASSSALSGRWDTGELFFGEGSRLTVL.